The clone carrying this T cell receptor beta chain showed up many times. Its antigen is undetermined. This sample was included in a study of CD8+CD57+ T cells in acquired aplastic anemia. About the study: Each DNA sample taken from sorted CD4+ and CD8+ cells came to about 3.2 ug on average. Study-level findings and limits: Twenty-nine CD8+ CDR3 sequences were shared between patients and controls.

CDR1 and CDR2 (germline): MNHNS, SASEGT. V trimming: 6 bases; J trimming: 0 bases; junction bases outside the gene matches: 5. The length of the CDR3 is 17 residues. Selection for sequencing was limited to patients who had shown CD8+CD57+ cell expansion by flow cytometry. Patients were therapy-naive when their blood was sampled. Genomic DNA was employed as the template in profiling TCR beta VDJ and CDR3. TCRdb used MiXCR to reprocess the reads, holding one entry per CDR3 protein. The sample lists approximately 300,000 distinct CDR3 sequences, around three fifths seen once, with under 1.5% in the top ten.

This clonotype was sampled from a human donor with aplastic anemia. This rearrangement joins TRBV6-1 to TRBJ2-1; TRBD2 matches at 13 bases. Input material: sorted CD4+, CD8+, or CD8+CD57+ T cells (not recorded which) from PBMCs. CDR3 in DNA: TGTGCCAGCAGATCGACTAGCGGGGGGAGCTCCTACAATGAGCAGTTCTTC. This translates into CASRSTSGGSSYNEQFF.